This TCR beta chain was profiled in a study of shared clonotypes between healthy human individuals. Comment on this clone: This sample also contains other DNA sequences that code for the same CDR3.

The germline CDR1 and CDR2 sequences are MNHNS and SASEGT. The CDR3 extends over 15 amino acids. V was shortened by 1 base and J by 0 bases, with 7 bases between the two germline ends. Clones were sequenced by immunoSEQ multiplex PCR, and TCRdb holds only the in-frame ones, with some missing. The sample lists some 2,500,000 clones, 85% to 95% occurring once. Sequenced input: naive CD4+ T cells from PBMCs. The subset is: CD45RA+ positively selected. J is TRBJ1-5 and V is TRBV6-1; D unclear. The receptor was derived from a man younger than 35 in good health. Some clones in this sample may be carry-over from other donors' samples. For the CDR3, the DNA is TGTGCCAGCAGTGAAGTCCTGGGTAGCAATCAGCCCCAGCATTTT. This translates into CASSEVLGSNQPQHF.